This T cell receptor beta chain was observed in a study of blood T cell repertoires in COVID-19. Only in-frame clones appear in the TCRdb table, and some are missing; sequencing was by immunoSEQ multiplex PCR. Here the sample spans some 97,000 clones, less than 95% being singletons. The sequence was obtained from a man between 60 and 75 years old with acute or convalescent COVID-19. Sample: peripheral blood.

In DNA, the CDR3 is TGCGCCAGCAGCCTTCGTAGCTCCTATAATTCACCCCTCCACTTT. It is translated as CASSLRSSYNSPLHF. This sequence joins TRBV4-1 and TRBJ1-6; no definite D call. Trimming left V 4 bases short and J 0 bases short, with 7 bases between. The germline CDR1 and CDR2 sequences are MGHRA and YSYEKL. The CDR3 contains 15 residues.